This T cell receptor beta chain was captured by sequencing in a study of beta chain features in type 1 diabetes (dated by TCRdb to 2017 to 2018). About the full investigation: Patients and healthy donors did not differ in mean age, gender distribution, total cell number or subset yield. A total of about 110 million sorted cells were examined across all samples, and the number of cells per subset was strongly correlated with RNA yield. Regulatory and stem cell-like memory subsets were obtained from only 8 patients and roughly 8 healthy donors, while naive and central memory subsets were obtained from all 30 or so donors. The study compared the TCRB repertoires of sorted circulating CD4+ T cell subsets in recently diagnosed type 1 diabetes patients with those in matched healthy donors. General conclusions and limits of the study: Patients with type 1 diabetes made fewer insertions and deleted more nucleotides at VDJ recombination sites, implying thymic rearrangement abnormalities. Type 1 diabetes patients showed a moderate but significant shortening of TCRB CDR3 length in all four CD4+ subsets. Shorter templates might be favored by PCR, yet because patient and control samples were amplified and corrected together, any such skew would affect both groups equally. Because cDNA was sequenced instead of genomic DNA, highly expressing activated cells could be over-represented, though the groups showed no difference in activation or CD3 levels. Naive, central memory and regulatory TCRB repertoires appeared to be more alike among patients than among healthy donors. Because small numbers of individuals were included in the HLA sub-analyses, any influence of HLA type on TCRB rearrangement was left unresolved.

A single peripheral blood draw of around 0.11 L on average was collected from each donor into heparinised tubes. A BD FACSAria II was used to sort naive, central memory, regulatory and stem cell-like memory CD4+ T cells with a panel that included CD45RO, CCR7, CD25, CD127, CD95 and CD27. All sorted populations exceeded 95% purity. PBMCs were separated immediately by Lymphoprep density gradient centrifugation and were stained directly, without being cultured. Samples were stained and sorted in pairs, with one healthy donor and one patient per experiment, so that batch effects were minimized. The CDR3 measures 12 amino acids from cysteine to phenylalanine. Only CDR3 DNA remains: 36 bases, in frame from the first base. Between the V and J ends, shortened by 2 bases and 4 bases respectively, the junction contains 7 bases. CDR1 SGHRS and CDR2 YFSETQ were looked up in the germline V gene. This clone has more than one count but fewer than ten. Its antigen has not been determined. Per-base quality was not reported, and no clone a single base away is much larger than it.

All of the isolated RNA was reverse transcribed with the High Capacity cDNA Reverse Transcription Kit, so expressed TCRB transcripts were sequenced. Deep immunoSEQ sequencing was performed on naive, central memory and regulatory T cell samples, with an average of roughly 4 million total reads per sample. Sorted cells were lysed in RLT buffer, and RNA was extracted using DNase-treated RNeasy Micro or Mini kits according to cell number. Each cell subset was processed separately to prevent cross-contamination, with patient and healthy donor samples processed together. The immunoSEQ multiplex PCR was used to amplify TCRB sequences from cDNA, yielding 87-bp fragments that span the CDR3 region. Sequencing of the amplicons was performed on the Illumina HiSeq platform. The authors' analysis ran thus. Synthetic template baselines were used to correct PCR bias computationally, reads within Hamming distance 2 were collapsed, and singletons that could not be merged were discarded. Reads were aligned against IMGT to assign V, D and J genes, CDR3 length and insertions or deletions at six rearrangement sites. Within each subset, clonotype counts were normalized to sorted cell number, after which true diversity and Gini coefficients were computed with the tcR R package. The overlap coefficient, calculated on TCRB nucleotide sequences, was used to measure repertoire sharing. Out-of-frame TCRB sequences from naive cells were analyzed to stand in for the pre-selection repertoire. Sourced from immuneACCESS, this table was stored by TCRdb with only in-frame sequences that have V and J called. A share of the clones is absent; for the studies checked, an unresolved V gene accounts for under half, and the remainder has no known explanation. Clone size and V and J calls were adopted from that table, with D and trimming inferred from the DNA. This sample is represented by roughly 350,000 clones; 9.5% to 12% of them were singletons. The ten largest clones take up around 0.015% of the sample.

The clonotype originates from a woman in her twenties or thirties in good health. Recombination linked TRBV5-1 to TRBJ2-7, and possibly TRBD2, on 5 matching bases. Sequenced input: naive CD4+ T cells from blood. The cell subset or site label, as the study defines it: true naive CD4+ T cells. The encoded CDR3 is CASSFTGYEQYF. The nucleotide sequence is TGCGCCAGCAGCTTCACGGGATACGAGCAGTACTTC. With all but the CDR3 taken from the reference TRBV5-1 and TRBJ2-7 genes, the full variable domain is: KAGVTQTPRYLIKTRGQQVTLSCSPISGHRSVSWYQQTPGQGLQFLFEYFSETQRNKGNFPGRFSGRQFSNSRSEMNVSTLELGDSALYLCASSFTGYEQYFGPGTRLTVT.